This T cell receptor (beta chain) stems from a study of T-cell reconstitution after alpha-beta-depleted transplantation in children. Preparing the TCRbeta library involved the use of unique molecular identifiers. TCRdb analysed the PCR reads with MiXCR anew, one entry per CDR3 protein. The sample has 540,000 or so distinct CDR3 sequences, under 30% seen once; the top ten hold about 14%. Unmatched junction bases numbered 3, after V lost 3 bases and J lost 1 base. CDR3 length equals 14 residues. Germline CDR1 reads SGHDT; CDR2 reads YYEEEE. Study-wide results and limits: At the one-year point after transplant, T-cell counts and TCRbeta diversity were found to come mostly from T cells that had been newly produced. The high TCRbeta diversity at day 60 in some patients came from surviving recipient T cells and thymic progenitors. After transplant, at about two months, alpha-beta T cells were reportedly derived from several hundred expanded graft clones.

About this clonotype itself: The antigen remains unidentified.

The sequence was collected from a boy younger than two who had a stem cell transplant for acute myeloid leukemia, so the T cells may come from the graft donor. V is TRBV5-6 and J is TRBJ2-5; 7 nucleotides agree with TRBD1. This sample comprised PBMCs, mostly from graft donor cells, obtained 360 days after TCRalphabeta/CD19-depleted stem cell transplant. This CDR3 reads CASSSDRFQETQYF. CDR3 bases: TGTGCCAGCAGCTCGGACAGGTTCCAAGAGACCCAGTACTTC.